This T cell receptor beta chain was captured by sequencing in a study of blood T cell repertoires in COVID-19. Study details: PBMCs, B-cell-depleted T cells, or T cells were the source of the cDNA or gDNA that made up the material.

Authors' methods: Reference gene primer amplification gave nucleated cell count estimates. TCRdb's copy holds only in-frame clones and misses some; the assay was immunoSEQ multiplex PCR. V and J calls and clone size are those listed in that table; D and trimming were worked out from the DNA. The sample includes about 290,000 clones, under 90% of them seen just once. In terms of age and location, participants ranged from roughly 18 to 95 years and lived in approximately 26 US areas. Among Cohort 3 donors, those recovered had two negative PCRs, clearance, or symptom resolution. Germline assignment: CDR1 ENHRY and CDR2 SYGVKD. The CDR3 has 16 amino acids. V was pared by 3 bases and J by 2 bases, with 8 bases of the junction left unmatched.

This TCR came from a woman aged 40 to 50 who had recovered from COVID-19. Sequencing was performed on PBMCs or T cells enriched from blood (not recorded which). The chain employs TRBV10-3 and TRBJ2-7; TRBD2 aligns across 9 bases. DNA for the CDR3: TGTGCCATCAGTGACGAATCTAGCGGGGACACCTACGAGCAGTACTTC. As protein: CAISDESSGDTYEQYF.